The 28 T cell receptor beta chains given below trace back to one sample, sequenced in a study of T cells after yellow fever vaccination. TCRdb ran MiXCR on the 5' RACE reads and lists one entry per CDR3 protein. This sample has 620,000 or so distinct CDR3 sequences; roughly an eighth occur once, and the top ten carry 15%. The material was PBMCs, obtained on the day of the yellow fever booster vaccination. The source is a man aged 25-40 years who received the YFV17D yellow fever vaccine.

V usage is TRBV7-2 and J usage is TRBJ2-7; 10 nucleotides match TRBD2. V was clipped by 3 bases and J by 0 bases; unmatched bases: 5. The germline gives CDR1 SGHTA, CDR2 FQGNSA. CDR3 length: 16 amino acids. DNA of the CDR3: TGTGCCAGCAGCTTCGATCCTAGCGGGAGCTCCTACGAGCAGTACTTC. This gives the protein CASSFDPSGSSYEQYF.

This chain uses TRBV25-1 with TRBJ1-5; D is ambiguous. CDR1 and CDR2 (germline): MGHDK, SYGVNS. The CDR3 is 13 residues long. Trimming took 5 bases from V and 9 from J, leaving 14 bases between them. This CDR3 is CASSPRELAPQHF. The CDR3 nucleotides are TGTGCCAGCAGTCCCCGGGAGCTTGCGCCCCAGCATTTT.

The J gene is TRBJ2-3, the V gene TRBV20-1, with 13 nucleotides matching TRBD2. Germline CDR1 and CDR2: DFQATT and SNEGSKA (reference sequence). The V segment lost 4 bases and the J segment 4 bases; nucleotides outside the gene matches: 14. This CDR3 has 18 amino acids. CDR3 coding DNA: TGCAGTGCTATCTCCCCGCTGGGACTAGCGGGAACCCCAGATACGCAGTATTTT. This codes for CSAISPLGLAGTPDTQYF.

This chain joins TRBV25-1 and TRBJ2-1, with TRBD1 matching 10 bases. This CDR3 has 20 amino acids. J gave up 6 bases and V 3 bases, and 20 bases lay outside the gene matches. The germline gives CDR1 MGHDK, CDR2 SYGVNS. The CDR3 protein is CASSDPRGDRGGAARNEQFF. CDR3 in DNA: TGTGCCAGCAGTGACCCCAGAGGGGACAGGGGTGGCGCTGCCCGCAATGAGCAGTTCTTC.

CDR3 protein: CASSPTGVFETQYF. The CDR3 DNA is TGTGCCAGCAGCCCGACAGGGGTGTTCGAGACCCAGTACTTC. The chain carries TRBV11-2 and TRBJ2-5, with 8 bases identical to TRBD1. Unmatched junction bases numbered 7, after V lost 5 bases and J lost 5 bases. The CDR3 runs to 14 residues. CDR1 is SGHAT and CDR2 is FQNNGV in the germline V gene.

This rearrangement joins TRBV12-3 or TRBV12-4 to TRBJ1-2; D gene uncertain. The CDR3 is 12 amino acids. Trimming took 6 bases from V and 3 from J, leaving 8 bases between them. This CDR3 reads CASRGDDYGYTF. CDR3 DNA: TGTGCCAGCAGGGGCGATGACTATGGCTACACCTTC.

This clonotype appeared once. The V call is TRBV28, the J call TRBJ2-3; perhaps TRBD1 as D (6 bases). Germline V CDR1 and CDR2: MDHEN, SYDVKM. This CDR3 has 15 amino acids. Trimming left V 5 bases short and J 5 bases short, with 17 bases between. In DNA, the CDR3 is TGTGCCAGCAGTGTACAGGGAAAGGGGCAAGATACGCAGTATTTT. This translates into CASSVQGKGQDTQYF.

The chain joins TRBV20-1 to TRBJ2-7; perhaps TRBD1 as D (6 bases). The V end was cut by 6 bases, the J end by 3 bases, with 12 bases between. The CDR3 is made up of 12 amino acids. Germline lookup yields CDR1 DFQATT and CDR2 SNEGSKA (reference sequence). DNA of the CDR3: TGCAGTGCGAGGACAGCCAACTACGAGCAGTACTTC. Its translation is CSARTANYEQYF.

This clonotype came up a few times. The chain couples TRBV7-2 to TRBJ1-5; TRBD1 might be the D (6 bases). Germline CDR1 reads SGHTA; CDR2 reads FQGNSA. V lost 5 bases, J lost 5 bases, and 16 bases lay in between. The CDR3 length is 15 residues. CDR3 residues: CASSLRTDFDQPQHF. CDR3 DNA: TGTGCCAGCAGCCTAAGGACAGACTTCGATCAGCCCCAGCATTTT.

This sequence joins TRBV7-9 and TRBJ2-3, with D hard to call. The ends were cut back, 2 bases at V and 8 bases at J, with 11 bases in the middle. Germline CDR1 reads SEHNR; CDR2 reads FQNEAQ (reference sequence). The CDR3 is 13 amino acids. The CDR3 loop is CASSLIIWSTQYF. The CDR3 DNA follows: TGTGCCAGCAGCTTAATCATTTGGAGTACGCAGTATTTT. Full variable domain (remainder filled in from reference TRBV7-9 and TRBJ2-3): DTGVSQNPRHKITKRGQNVTFRCDPISEHNRLYWYRQTLGQGPEFLTYFQNEAQLEKSRLLSDRFSAERPKGSFSTLEIQRTEQGDSAMYLCASSLIIWSTQYFGPGTRLTVL.

This clonotype appeared a few times. The CDR3 reads CASSLSRYSKAFF. The DNA for the CDR3 is TGTGCCAGCAGCTTAAGCCGGTATTCAAAAGCTTTCTTT. The chain employs TRBV7-2 and TRBJ1-1; D not certain. CDR3 length: 13 amino acids. Germline V gene data show CDR1 as SGHTA and CDR2 as FQGNSA. V lost 2 bases, J lost 9 bases, and 13 bases lay in between.

The rearrangement joins TRBV7-9 to TRBJ2-3; TRBD1 agrees at 9 bases. J lost 3 bases, V lost 4 bases, and 5 bases had no gene match. The germline CDR1 and CDR2 sequences are SEHNR and FQNEAQ (reference sequence). CDR3 size: 15 residues. The CDR3 region has the DNA TGTGCCAGCAGCTCGACCGGGACAGGGACAGATACGCAGTATTTT. It encodes CASSSTGTGTDTQYF.

The chain combines TRBV6-1 with TRBJ2-1; D is possibly TRBD2 (5 bases). Germline V gene sequence: CDR1 MNHNS, CDR2 SASEGT. CDR3 length equals 18 residues. Trimming cost V 5 bases and J 4 bases, with 24 bases left between them. The CDR3 sequence is CASSTLPRVNDYYNEQFF. In DNA form, the CDR3 reads TGTGCCAGCAGTACCCTTCCGCGGGTCAACGACTATTACAATGAGCAGTTCTTC.

This clonotype was recorded a few times. V and J are TRBV10-3 and TRBJ2-1; unclear D gene. This CDR3 comprises 15 residues. Trimming cost V 10 bases and J 3 bases, with 19 bases left between them. Germline CDR1 and CDR2: ENHRY and SYGVKD. CDR3 sequence: CATESHFNSYNEQFF. CDR3 sequence (DNA): TGTGCCACCGAGAGCCATTTCAATAGCTACAATGAGCAGTTCTTC.

This clonotype was found a few times. The V gene is TRBV7-3, the J gene TRBJ2-6, with D hard to call. The V gene lost 6 bases and the J gene lost 2 bases, with 5 bases spanning the gap. CDR3 length: 13 amino acids. From germline, CDR1 is SGHTA and CDR2 FQGTGA. In DNA form, the CDR3 reads TGTGCCAGCAGGGGTGCTGGGGCCAACGTCCTGACTTTC. Translating it yields CASRGAGANVLTF.

The table lists this clonotype with many counts. This sequence joins TRBV14 and TRBJ2-1, with D hard to call. This CDR3 has 10 residues. The V end lost 8 bases, the J end lost 5 bases, and 4 bases lay between the germline ends. Germline CDR1 is SGHDN and CDR2 is FVKESK. CDR3 sequence reads: CASGDNEQFF. The CDR3 DNA sequence: TGTGCCAGCGGAGACAATGAGCAGTTCTTC.

This chain uses TRBV10-3 with TRBJ2-7; TRBD1 matches at 8 bases. Germline trimming cut 3 bases from V and 5 bases from J; bases unmatched to any gene: 6. The germline V gene has CDR1 ENHRY and CDR2 SYGVKD. The CDR3 loop spans 14 amino acids. The CDR3 loop reads CAISDDRGGDEQYF. CDR3 nucleotides: TGTGCCATCAGTGATGACAGGGGCGGGGACGAGCAGTACTTC.

The gene calls are TRBV2 and TRBJ2-1; D is uncertain. Per germline, CDR1 SNHLY and CDR2 FYNNEI. The CDR3 sequence is 12 residues long. V lost 8 bases to trimming and J lost 7 bases, with 12 bases between them. The CDR3 region is CASPRTRNEQFF. Written as DNA, the CDR3 is TGTGCCAGCCCACGAACGCGGAATGAGCAGTTCTTC. Full variable domain (remainder filled in from reference TRBV2 and TRBJ2-1): EPEVTQTPSHQVTQMGQEVILRCVPISNHLYFYWYRQILGQKVEFLVSFYNNEISEKSEIFDDQFSVERPDGSNFTLKIRSTKLEDSAMYFCASPRTRNEQFFGPGTRLTVL.

The rearrangement uses TRBV6-1 and TRBJ2-5, with 8 bases fitting TRBD1. V lost 9 bases and J lost 4; bases outside the gene matches: 7. The CDR3 is made up of 13 amino acids. Germline values: CDR1 MNHNS, CDR2 SASEGT. CDR3 bases: TGTGCCAGTTACCGGGACAGGAGAGAGACCCAGTACTTC. As protein: CASYRDRRETQYF.

This clonotype appeared once. A junction end diverges from the germline sequence, so it may reflect a read error. The rearrangement uses TRBV7-2 and TRBJ2-3, with a weak D call TRBD1 (6 bases). Germline values: CDR1 SGHTA, CDR2 FQGNSA. CDR3 length: 16 residues. The chain's CDR3 is CSSSFLGRTDTDTQYF. The CDR3 coding sequence is TGTTCCAGCAGCTTTCTGGGGCGGACAGACACAGATACGCAGTATTTT. The full variable domain, its missing parts supplied by reference TRBV7-2 and TRBJ2-3, is GAGVSQSPSNKVTEKGKDVELRCDPISGHTALYWYRQSLGQGLEFLIYFQGNSAPDKSGLPSDRFSAERTGGSVSTLTIQRTQQEDSAVYLCSSSFLGRTDTDTQYFGPGTRLTVL.

This clonotype was counted only a few times. This chain connects TRBV12-3 or TRBV12-4 to TRBJ1-1; 7 bases are shared with TRBD1. The CDR3 consists of 13 residues. V was clipped by 4 bases and J by 7 bases; unmatched bases: 6. This chain's CDR3 is CASSSDRDSEAFF. CDR3 bases: TGTGCCAGCAGTTCCGACCGGGACAGTGAAGCTTTCTTT.

This clonotype was counted between two and nine times. This sequence joins TRBV27 and TRBJ1-1, with a tentative D call TRBD1 (5 bases). The V end was cut by 6 bases, the J end by 2 bases, with 13 bases between. CDR3 length: 14 amino acids. Germline V gene data show CDR1 as MNHEY and CDR2 as SMNVEV (reference sequence). As DNA, the CDR3 is TGTGCCAGCAGACCGGACAACCTAAACACTGAAGCTTTCTTT. Residues: CASRPDNLNTEAFF.

This clonotype has a handful of counts. The CDR3 DNA reads as TGCGCCAGCAGCGGAACCTCCGGGAGTCGGTACAATGAGCAGTTCTTC. The encoded protein is CASSGTSGSRYNEQFF. The V call is TRBV5-1, the J call TRBJ2-1; perhaps TRBD2 as D (6 bases). From germline, CDR1 is SGHRS and CDR2 YFSETQ. V was cut by 4 bases and J by 4 bases, with 18 bases left in between. This CDR3 is built from 16 residues.

The rearrangement links TRBV6-1 to TRBJ2-7, with a possible D match to TRBD1 (6 bases). CDR1 and CDR2 (germline): MNHNS, SASEGT. V lost 6 bases, J lost 3 bases, and 15 bases lay in between. This CDR3 is 14 amino acids long. The CDR3 reads CASSLGGRIYEQYF. The CDR3 DNA reads TGTGCCAGCAGCCTAGGGGGTCGGATCTACGAGCAGTACTTC.

Only a few counts were recorded for this clonotype. V usage is TRBV2 and J usage is TRBJ2-2; TRBD1 or TRBD2 may be the D gene (5 bases each). Germline V gives CDR1 SNHLY, CDR2 FYNNEI. CDR3 length: 13 amino acids. V lost 5 bases and J lost 6, with 10 bases in between. The CDR3 nucleotides read TGTGCCAGCAGTCTGCTGGGGGCCGGGGAGCTGTTTTTT. Translating it yields CASSLLGAGELFF.

This clonotype was detected a few times. The chain combines TRBV20-1 with TRBJ2-7; D remains unclear. V shed 0 bases and J shed 6 bases, with 12 bases lying between them. Per the germline V gene, CDR1 is DFQATT and CDR2 is SNEGSKA (reference sequence). There are 13 residues in the CDR3. CDR3 protein: CSARDPVRLEQYF. CDR3 nucleotides: TGCAGTGCTAGAGATCCGGTTAGACTCGAGCAGTACTTC.

The chain combines TRBV10-3 with TRBJ1-5; no clear D. There are 13 residues in the CDR3. Deletions cut 10 bases from V and 10 bases from J, with 20 bases between. Germline V gene sequence: CDR1 ENHRY, CDR2 SYGVKD. The CDR3 sequence is CATADGNISPQHF. CDR3 DNA: TGTGCCACTGCGGACGGTAACATAAGTCCCCAGCATTTT.

This clonotype has just a few counts. The chain joins TRBV7-2 to TRBJ2-7, with 8 bases matching TRBD1. After removal of 6 bases from V and 1 base from J, the junction contained 5 bases not matched to a gene. This CDR3 spans 14 amino acids. Germline V lookup: CDR1 SGHTA, CDR2 FQGNSA. The CDR3 protein is CASSWTGTSYEQYF. In nucleotides, the CDR3 is TGTGCCAGCAGTTGGACAGGGACATCCTACGAGCAGTACTTC.